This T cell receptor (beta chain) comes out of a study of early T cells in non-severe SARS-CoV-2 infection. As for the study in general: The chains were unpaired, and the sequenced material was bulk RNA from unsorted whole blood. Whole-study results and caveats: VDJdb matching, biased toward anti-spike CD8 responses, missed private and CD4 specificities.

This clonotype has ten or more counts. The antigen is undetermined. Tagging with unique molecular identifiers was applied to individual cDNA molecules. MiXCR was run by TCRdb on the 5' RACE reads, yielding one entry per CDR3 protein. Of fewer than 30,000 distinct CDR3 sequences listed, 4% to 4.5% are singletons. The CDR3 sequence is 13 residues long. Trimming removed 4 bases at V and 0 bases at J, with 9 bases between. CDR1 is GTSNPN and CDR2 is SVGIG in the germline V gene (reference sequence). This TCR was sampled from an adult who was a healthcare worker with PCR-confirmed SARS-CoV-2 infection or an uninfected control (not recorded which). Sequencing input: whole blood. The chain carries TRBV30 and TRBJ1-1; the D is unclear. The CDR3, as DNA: TGTGCCTGGATTAAAAGAGTGAACACTGAAGCTTTCTTT. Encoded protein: CAWIKRVNTEAFF.